These 17 T cell receptor beta chains were all obtained from the same sample, sequenced in a study of blood T cell repertoires in COVID-19. The assay was immunoSEQ multiplex PCR, and TCRdb's table has in-frame clones only and misses some. The profile shows some 87,000 clones, 78% of them singletons. The source material was peripheral blood. Receptors were obtained from a human donor in a cohort sampled during active COVID-19.

The CDR3 is CASSYQRTGELFF. CDR3 bases: TGTGCCAGCAGTTACCAGCGTACCGGGGAGCTGTTTTTT. This chain links TRBV6-6 with TRBJ2-2; D is uncertain. The germline gives CDR1 MNHNY, CDR2 SVGAGI (reference sequence). CDR3 length: 13 residues. V gave up 2 bases and J gave up 5 bases, with 6 bases separating them.

The chain is built from TRBV11-2 and TRBJ1-1; 7 bases align to TRBD1. The CDR3 contains 14 residues. Trimming took 5 bases from V and 3 from J; bases not matched to a gene: 6. Germline V gene sequence: CDR1 SGHAT, CDR2 FQNNGV. The CDR3 loop reads CASSRDRPYTEAFF. In nucleotides, the CDR3 is TGTGCCAGCAGCAGGGACAGACCTTACACTGAAGCTTTCTTT.

This clone came up a few times. The J gene is TRBJ2-7, the V gene TRBV5-5; D perhaps matches TRBD1 (5 bases). This CDR3 is built from 14 residues. Trimming cost V 4 bases and J 2 bases, with 13 bases left between them. Looked up from germline, CDR1 is SGHKS and CDR2 is YYEKEE (reference sequence). The CDR3 is CASSLFLGPYEQYV. Written as DNA, the CDR3 is TGTGCCAGCAGCCTGTTTCTGGGGCCCTACGAGCAGTACGTC.

The chain recombines TRBV14 with TRBJ2-1; D might be TRBD1 (5 bases). Germline CDR1 and CDR2: SGHDN and FVKESK. There are 15 residues in the CDR3. The V end lost 1 base, the J end lost 12 bases, and 19 bases lay between the germline ends. The CDR3 DNA reads TGTGCCAGCAGCCAAGGAGGCGTAGTGGGGCCGCGGCAGTTCTTC. Its protein is CASSQGGVVGPRQFF. Using reference TRBV14 and TRBJ2-1 for the parts outside the CDR3, the full variable domain is EAGVTQFPSHSVIEKGQTVTLRCDPISGHDNLYWYRRVMGKEIKFLLHFVKESKQDESGMPNNRFLAERTGGTYSTLKVQPAELEDSGVYFCASSQGGVVGPRQFFGPGTRLTVL.

The chain joins TRBV6-2 or TRBV6-3 to TRBJ1-4; D is undetermined. Germline V gene lookup returns CDR1 MNHEY and CDR2 SVGEGT. Trimming cost V 2 bases and J 0 bases, with 19 bases left between them. CDR3 length: 19 amino acids. The chain's CDR3 is CASSYRAGGGSATNEKLFF. The CDR3 DNA is TGTGCCAGCAGTTACCGGGCAGGAGGAGGGTCTGCAACTAATGAAAAACTGTTTTTT.

The chain uses TRBV6-5 and TRBJ1-2, with D perhaps matching TRBD1 (6 bases). Germline V CDR1 and CDR2: MNHEY, SVGAGI. The CDR3 extends over 15 amino acids. The V and J ends lost 0 bases and 0 bases respectively, with 8 bases between them. CDR3 DNA sequence: TGTGCCAGCAGTTACTCGAGGACAGCTAACTATGGCTACACCTTC. Protein sequence: CASSYSRTANYGYTF.

V usage is TRBV27 and J usage is TRBJ2-1; the match to TRBD2 covers 8 bases. CDR1 and CDR2 from the germline V gene are MNHEY and SMNVEV (reference sequence). The J segment lost 0 bases and the V segment lost 7 bases, leaving 5 bases of the junction unmatched. The CDR3 runs to 15 residues. The CDR3 loop reads CASTLAGPSYNEQFF. The CDR3, as DNA: TGTGCCAGCACCCTAGCGGGTCCCTCCTACAATGAGCAGTTCTTC.

The rearrangement uses TRBV7-9 and TRBJ2-1; tentatively, D is TRBD2 (6 bases). V shed 1 base and J shed 3 bases, with 13 bases lying between them. The CDR3 length is 16 residues. CDR1 is SEHNR and CDR2 is FQNEAQ in the germline V gene (reference sequence). CDR3 region: CASSLDRDGGYNEQFF. The CDR3, as DNA: TGTGCCAGCAGCTTAGACCGGGACGGGGGCTACAATGAGCAGTTCTTC. The full variable domain, in which reference TRBV7-9 and TRBJ2-1 provide the parts outside the CDR3, is DTGVSQNPRHKITKRGQNVTFRCDPISEHNRLYWYRQTLGQGPEFLTYFQNEAQLEKSRLLSDRFSAERPKGSFSTLEIQRTEQGDSAMYLCASSLDRDGGYNEQFFGPGTRLTVL.

The chain carries TRBV12-3 or TRBV12-4 and TRBJ2-5; weak D call: TRBD1 (5 bases). The CDR3 extends over 13 amino acids. Trimming cost V 2 bases and J 2 bases, with 6 bases left between them. CDR3 loop: CASSLRQQETQYF. The CDR3 nucleotides read TGTGCCAGCAGTTTAAGACAGCAAGAGACCCAGTACTTC.

The chain joins TRBV10-3 to TRBJ2-7; a weak D match, TRBD2 (5 bases). The V end lost 0 bases, the J end lost 3 bases, and 12 bases lay between the germline ends. Germline lookup yields CDR1 ENHRY and CDR2 SYGVKD. The CDR3 totals 15 residues. CDR3: CAISESGGWDYEQYF. In DNA form, the CDR3 reads TGTGCCATCAGTGAGTCCGGAGGATGGGACTACGAGCAGTACTTC.

This clone has more than one count but fewer than ten. The chain uses TRBV30 and TRBJ1-6, with D possibly TRBD1 on 5 matching bases. CDR3 length equals 14 residues. The germline gives CDR1 GTSNPN, CDR2 SVGIG (reference sequence). The CDR3 protein is CALVPTDGGSPLHF. In nucleotides, the CDR3 is TGTGCACTCGTCCCCACGGACGGGGGGTCACCCCTCCACTTT.

This chain links TRBV5-1 with TRBJ1-1, with D maybe TRBD1 (6 bases). The CDR3 contains 14 residues. Germline assignment: CDR1 SGHRS and CDR2 YFSETQ. V lost 0 bases, J lost 4 bases, and 10 bases lay in between. The CDR3 region has the DNA TGCGCCAGCAGCTTGGCAGGGGCGAGCACTGAAGCTTTCTTT. It encodes CASSLAGASTEAFF. The variable domain in full, completed from reference TRBV5-1 and TRBJ1-1, reads KAGVTQTPRYLIKTRGQQVTLSCSPISGHRSVSWYQQTPGQGLQFLFEYFSETQRNKGNFPGRFSGRQFSNSRSEMNVSTLELGDSALYLCASSLAGASTEAFFGQGTRLTVV.

J is TRBJ1-2 and V is TRBV6-4, with TRBD1 matching 11 bases. The V gene's germline CDR1 is MRHNA and CDR2 SNTAGT. CDR3 length: 12 residues. J lost 6 bases, V lost 6 bases, and 0 bases had no gene match. CDR3 nucleotide sequence: TGTGCCAGCAGGGGACAGGGGGATGGCTACACCTTC. Translating it yields CASRGQGDGYTF.

The genes are TRBV6-2 or TRBV6-3 and TRBJ1-2, with 8 bases that match TRBD1. Germline CDR1 reads MNHEY; CDR2 reads SVGEGT. V dropped 2 bases and J dropped 0; count of bases not matched to a gene: 5. The CDR3 is 16 residues long. The DNA of the CDR3 is TGTGCCAGCAGTTACCTTTGGACAGGGCCTAACTATGGCTACACCTTC. Translating it yields CASSYLWTGPNYGYTF.

The CDR3, as DNA: TGCGCCAGCAGCTTCGCAGAGAACACTGAAGCTTTCTTT. It yields the protein CASSFAENTEAFF. V is TRBV5-1 and J is TRBJ1-1; no firm D call. This CDR3 spans 13 amino acids. CDR1 is SGHRS, CDR2 YFSETQ, per germline. Trimming removed 2 bases at V and 1 base at J, with 6 bases between.

The rearrangement links TRBV4-1 to TRBJ1-1; 9 nucleotides line up with TRBD1. Germline values: CDR1 MGHRA, CDR2 YSYEKL. This CDR3 comprises 14 residues. The trim removed 1 base at V and 3 bases at J, leaving 0 bases unmatched. Here the CDR3 reads CASSQGQGDTEAFF. In nucleotides, the CDR3 is TGCGCCAGCAGCCAAGGACAGGGGGACACTGAAGCTTTCTTT.

The chain uses TRBV13 and TRBJ2-7; the match to TRBD2 covers 10 bases. Per germline, CDR1 PRHDT and CDR2 FYEKMQ (reference sequence). Trimming at V came to 6 bases and at J to 5 bases, leaving 7 bases not matched to a gene. CDR3 size: 14 residues. The CDR3 DNA reads TGTGCCAGCAGGCCAACTAGCGGGGTACACGAGCAGTACTTC. Translating gives CASRPTSGVHEQYF.